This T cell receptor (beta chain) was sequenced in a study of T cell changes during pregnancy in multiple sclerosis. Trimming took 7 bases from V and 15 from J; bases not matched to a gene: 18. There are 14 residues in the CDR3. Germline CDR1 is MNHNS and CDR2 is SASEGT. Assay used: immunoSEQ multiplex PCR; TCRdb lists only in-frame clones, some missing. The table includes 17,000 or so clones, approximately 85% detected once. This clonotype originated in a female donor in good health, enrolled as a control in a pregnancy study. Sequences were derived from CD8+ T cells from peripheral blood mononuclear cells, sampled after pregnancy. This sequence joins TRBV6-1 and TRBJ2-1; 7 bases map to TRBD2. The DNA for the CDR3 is TGTGCCAGCACTCCTACCTCGGACCCCGGGGGGAGGTTCTTC. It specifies CASTPTSDPGGRFF.